This TCR beta chain was sequenced for a study of blood T cell repertoires in COVID-19. Study in general: From T cells, B-cell-depleted T cells, or PBMCs came the material, which was cDNA or gDNA.

It was during active infection that Seattle patients were enrolled and then longitudinally followed. Trimming took 7 bases from V and 1 from J, leaving 7 bases between them. Germline values: CDR1 SQVTM, CDR2 ANQGSEA. This CDR3 comprises 11 residues. Method: immunoSEQ multiplex PCR; TCRdb's copy keeps in-frame clones and lacks some. The sample has 250,000 to 350,000 clones; about 81% are singletons. This chain joins TRBV29-1 and TRBJ1-2; possible D gene TRBD1, 5 bases. Sequenced sample: peripheral blood. The TCR was taken from a human donor with COVID-19, enrolled during active disease. The donor label of this sample is uncertain. CDR3 DNA: TGCAGCGGCCAGGGTAACTATGGCTACACCTTC. This sequence encodes CSGQGNYGYTF.